This T cell receptor beta chain originates from a study of blood T cell repertoires in COVID-19. V shed 1 base, J shed 10 bases, and the junction held 7 bases outside the gene matches. In germline, CDR1 is SEHNR, CDR2 FQNEAQ (reference sequence). The CDR3 has 15 residues. The protocol was immunoSEQ multiplex PCR, while the TCRdb copy is restricted to in-frame clones and leaves out a portion. This table holds more than 200,000 clones, roughly 80% found once. This clone was counted between two and nine times. The gene calls are TRBV7-9 and TRBJ1-1; 12 nucleotides align to TRBD1. This clonotype originated in a woman older than 75 with COVID-19, enrolled during active disease. The sequenced material came from peripheral blood. CDR3 loop: CASSLGVPGQGAAFF. Here the CDR3 DNA reads TGTGCCAGCAGCTTAGGGGTCCCGGGACAGGGGGCAGCTTTCTTT.